These 23 T cell receptor beta chains share one sample of origin, sequenced in a study of Tregs in tolerant kidney transplant recipients. Related graft donors supplied nonmyeloablative bone marrow transplants, and mixed chimerism was transient. Data came from immunoSEQ multiplex PCR; TCRdb stores just in-frame clones and leaves some out. The data hold around 61,000 clones, with 87% observed a single time. The sequences come from CD4+ T cells from blood (PBMCs), collected 6 months after the transplant. Receptors were obtained from a human patient who received a combined kidney and bone marrow transplant. Some T cells may arise from the graft donor.

This chain connects TRBV7-3 to TRBJ2-1; 10 bases are shared with TRBD2. The germline CDR1 and CDR2 sequences are SGHTA and FQGTGA. The CDR3 runs 15 residues. Trimming cost V 5 bases and J 5 bases; bases outside gene matches: 6. The CDR3 reads CASSNRAGGNNEQFF. The CDR3 coding sequence is TGTGCCAGCAGCAACCGAGCGGGAGGGAACAATGAGCAGTTCTTC.

The chain recombines TRBV19 with TRBJ2-7; D gene ambiguous. Per the germline V gene, CDR1 is LNHDA and CDR2 is SQIVND (reference sequence). With 5 bases removed from V and 1 base from J, the gap between germline ends came to 12 bases. CDR3 size: 14 residues. In DNA, the CDR3 is TGTGCCAGTAGTCCCAGTACAGCTTCCTACGAGCAGTACTTC. Amino acids: CASSPSTASYEQYF. The variable domain in full, with the rest retrieved from reference TRBV19 and TRBJ2-7, is DGGITQSPKYLFRKEGQNVTLSCEQNLNHDAMYWYRQDPGQGLRLIYYSQIVNDFQKGDIAEGYSVSREKKESFPLTVTSAQKNPTAFYLCASSPSTASYEQYFGPGTRLTVT.

The chain is built from TRBV28 and TRBJ2-7, with 9 positions matching TRBD1. The CDR3 is 12 residues long. Germline CDR1 is MDHEN and CDR2 is SYDVKM. The V gene end was trimmed by 11 bases and the J gene end by 4 bases; junction bases not matched to a gene: 6. CDR3 amino acids: CASGQGRYEQYF. The CDR3 DNA follows: TGTGCCTCGGGACAGGGTAGGTACGAGCAGTACTTC. Supplemented by reference TRBV28 and TRBJ2-7, the full variable domain reads DVKVTQSSRYLVKRTGEKVFLECVQDMDHENMFWYRQDPGLGLRLIYFSYDVKMKEKGDIPEGYSVSREKKERFSLILESASTNQTSMYLCASGQGRYEQYFGPGTRLTVT.

The J gene is TRBJ2-2, the V gene TRBV5-6, with 13 nucleotides matching TRBD2. The germline CDR1 and CDR2 sequences are SGHDT and YYEEEE. After removal of 10 bases from V and 6 bases from J, the junction contained 6 bases not matched to a gene. The CDR3 runs to 14 residues. Here the CDR3 reads CASIGLAGAGELFF. For the CDR3, the DNA is TGTGCCTCTATAGGACTAGCGGGAGCCGGGGAGCTGTTTTTT.

The table lists this clone with a count of one. The V and J genes are TRBV5-6 and TRBJ2-5; TRBD1 matches at 10 bases. The better agreement between TRBJ2-7 and the DNA end casts doubt on the J call. The CDR3 loop spans 14 amino acids. CDR1 is SGHDT, CDR2 YYEEEE, per germline. The chain's CDR3 is CASSFDRGRNEQYF. The CDR3 DNA sequence: TGTGCCAGCAGCTTTGACAGGGGGCGGAACGAGCAGTACTTC.

The rearrangement joins TRBV6-1 to TRBJ2-7; D is possibly TRBD1 (6 bases). This CDR3 has 15 residues. Trimming removed 6 bases at V and 1 base at J, with 16 bases between. CDR1 is MNHNS, CDR2 SASEGT, per germline. In nucleotides, the CDR3 is TGTGCCAGCAGGCTGAGGGGGATGTTTTCCTACGAGCAGTACTTC. Encoded protein: CASRLRGMFSYEQYF.

The genes are TRBV27 and TRBJ2-7, with 10 nucleotides matching TRBD1. CDR3 length: 16 residues. V was clipped by 3 bases and J by 5 bases; unmatched bases: 10. Germline-derived CDR1 and CDR2 are MNHEY and SMNVEV (reference sequence). CDR3 loop: CASSFRDRGGIHEQYF. For the CDR3, the DNA is TGTGCCAGCAGTTTCCGGGACAGGGGCGGTATTCACGAGCAGTACTTC.

The chain recombines TRBV15 with TRBJ1-1; TRBD1 matches at 7 bases. This CDR3 is built from 14 residues. J was trimmed by 6 bases and V by 5 bases; bases with no gene match: 9. Germline V gene data show CDR1 as LNHNV and CDR2 as YYDKDF (reference sequence). The CDR3: CATSGLLGQAEAFF. DNA of the CDR3: TGTGCCACCAGCGGTTTATTAGGACAGGCTGAAGCTTTCTTT.

The chain joins TRBV30 to TRBJ2-5, with D unclear. V lost 4 bases to trimming and J lost 5 bases, with 8 bases between them. Germline V CDR1 and CDR2: GTSNPN, SVGIG (reference sequence). This CDR3 comprises 11 residues. Here the CDR3 DNA reads TGTGCCTGGATGTCCGGTGAGACCCAGTACTTC. It encodes CAWMSGETQYF.

The V gene is TRBV11-3, the J gene TRBJ2-1; 8 nucleotides match TRBD2. After removal of 6 bases from V and 3 bases from J, the junction contained 10 bases not matched to a gene. Germline V gene sequence: CDR1 SGHNT, CDR2 YENEEA. The CDR3 runs to 16 residues. The CDR3 DNA follows: TGTGCCAGCAGTCGACGAGCGGGGGCCCTCTACAATGAGCAGTTCTTC. Translating gives CASSRRAGALYNEQFF. The variable domain in full, with the rest retrieved from reference TRBV11-3 and TRBJ2-1, is EAGVVQSPRYKIIEKKQPVAFWCNPISGHNTLYWYLQNLGQGPELLIRYENEEAVDDSQLPKDRFSAERLKGVDSTLKIQPAELGDSAVYLCASSRRAGALYNEQFFGPGTRLTVL.

The gene calls are TRBV7-2 and TRBJ2-4; tentatively, D is TRBD2 (6 bases). Germline CDR1 is SGHTA and CDR2 is FQGNSA. The germline V and J ends were trimmed by 7 bases and 1 base, with 14 bases remaining between them. The CDR3 extends over 15 amino acids. The CDR3 loop reads CASTRVGGAKNIQYF. DNA for the CDR3: TGTGCCAGCACCCGGGTTGGGGGGGCCAAAAACATTCAGTACTTC.

V usage is TRBV7-9 and J usage is TRBJ1-4, with a possible D match to TRBD1 (5 bases). Trimming pared 5 bases from V and 0 bases from J, leaving 13 bases between. Per germline, CDR1 SEHNR and CDR2 FQNEAQ (reference sequence). CDR3 length: 16 residues. CDR3 coding DNA: TGTGCCAGCAGCCTGGGGGGGGGTGCAACTAATGAAAAACTGTTTTTT. Its protein is CASSLGGGATNEKLFF.

This rearrangement joins TRBV11-2 to TRBJ2-5, with 8 nucleotides matching TRBD2. The junction had 11 bases not matched to a gene; V was cut back by 3 bases and J by 5 bases. The CDR3 covers 16 residues. CDR1 SGHAT and CDR2 FQNNGV come from the germline V gene. CDR3 region: CASSLQTGTSRETQYF. CDR3 nucleotide sequence: TGTGCCAGCAGCTTGCAGACCGGGACTAGTCGGGAGACCCAGTACTTC.

This chain links TRBV5-1 with TRBJ2-3; TRBD2 aligns across 9 bases. Trimming took 4 bases from V and 0 from J; bases not matched to a gene: 6. This CDR3 comprises 16 residues. Germline V CDR1 and CDR2: SGHRS, YFSETQ. CDR3 bases: TGCGCCAGCAGCCCGTCGACTAGCGGCAGCACAGATACGCAGTATTTT. Translated: CASSPSTSGSTDTQYF.

Of note for this clone: The sample contains more than one DNA sequence encoding this CDR3. CDR3 nucleotides: TGCGCCAGCAGCCTACAAGGACAGGGTCTCACCGAGCAGTACTTC. Residues: CASSLQGQGLTEQYF. The V call is TRBV5-1, the J call TRBJ2-7, with 8 bases identical to TRBD1. Germline CDR1 and CDR2: SGHRS and YFSETQ. The CDR3 length is 15 residues. The J segment lost 6 bases and the V segment lost 4 bases, leaving 12 bases of the junction unmatched.

V and J are TRBV5-4 and TRBJ2-3, with 7 bases aligning to TRBD2. This CDR3 region has 15 residues. Germline V gene data show CDR1 as SGHNT and CDR2 as YYREEE (reference sequence). J lost 3 bases, V lost 4 bases, and 8 bases had no gene match. This CDR3 reads CASSLGGTGTDTQYF. In nucleotides, the CDR3 is TGTGCCAGCAGCCTCGGGGGGACGGGTACAGATACGCAGTATTTT.

This clone was seen once. The V and J genes are TRBV7-2 and TRBJ1-6, with a tentative D call TRBD1 (6 bases). Germline V gene sequence: CDR1 SGHTA, CDR2 FQGNSA. Trimming stripped 0 bases from V and 4 bases from J, with 16 bases between. This CDR3 is 18 amino acids long. For the CDR3, the DNA is TGTGCCAGCAGCTTAGCGCCGGGGACATGGGGGTATAATTCACCCCTCCACTTT. Protein: CASSLAPGTWGYNSPLHF.

V gene TRBV18 combines with J gene TRBJ1-2, with 9 bases matching TRBD1. CDR1 is KGHSH and CDR2 is LQKENI in the germline V gene. J gave up 8 bases and V 6 bases, and 7 bases lay outside the gene matches. This CDR3 has 13 amino acids. CDR3 sequence: CASSPGTGWGYTF. The CDR3 region has the DNA TGTGCCAGCTCCCCCGGGACAGGGTGGGGCTACACCTTC.

This clone was detected only once. This chain uses TRBV7-3 with TRBJ2-2; TRBD1 matches 7 bases. Germline V gene lookup returns CDR1 SGHTA and CDR2 FQGTGA. This CDR3 spans 15 amino acids. V shed 4 bases, J shed 0 bases, and the junction held 2 bases outside the gene matches. The CDR3: CASSSGTANTGELFF. CDR3 DNA: TGTGCCAGCAGCTCCGGGACAGCGAACACCGGGGAGCTGTTTTTT. Full variable domain (rest looked up from reference TRBV7-3 and TRBJ2-2): GAGVSQTPSNKVTEKGKYVELRCDPISGHTALYWYRQSLGQGPEFLIYFQGTGAADDSGLPNDRFFAVRPEGSVSTLKIQRTERGDSAVYLCASSSGTANTGELFFGEGSRLTVL.

The chain couples TRBV30 to TRBJ2-1; 9 bases line up with TRBD2. CDR1 is GTSNPN and CDR2 is SVGIG in the germline V gene (reference sequence). Trimming removed 3 bases from V and 8 bases from J; junction bases left unmatched: 20. The CDR3 runs to 18 residues. The CDR3, as DNA: TGTGCCTGGAGCTCCCGGGCTCTAGCGGGATTGAACCGACATGAGCAGTTCTTC. It specifies CAWSSRALAGLNRHEQFF.

J is TRBJ2-5 and V is TRBV28; D ambiguous. V gave up 4 bases and J gave up 2 bases, with 8 bases separating them. The CDR3 is made up of 13 amino acids. CDR1 is MDHEN, CDR2 SYDVKM, per germline. CDR3 in amino acids: CASSSLSQETQYF. In DNA, the CDR3 is TGTGCCAGCAGTTCACTATCGCAAGAGACCCAGTACTTC.

The J gene is TRBJ2-7, the V gene TRBV5-5; D unresolved. CDR1 is SGHKS, CDR2 YYEKEE, per germline (reference sequence). CDR3 length: 13 residues. Trimming removed 3 bases at V and 0 bases at J, with 7 bases between. CDR3 in amino acids: CASSWSLSYEQYF. CDR3 sequence (DNA): TGTGCCAGCAGCTGGAGCCTCTCCTACGAGCAGTACTTC.

This rearrangement joins TRBV2 to TRBJ2-3; 8 bases line up with TRBD2. V dropped 9 bases and J dropped 5; count of bases not matched to a gene: 10. The germline CDR1 and CDR2 sequences are SNHLY and FYNNEI. The CDR3 covers 14 residues. Written as DNA, the CDR3 is TGTGCCAGTACCGGCGGGACTAGGGTAGATACGCAGTATTTT. It encodes CASTGGTRVDTQYF.